Listed here is a single T cell receptor beta chain. The CDR3 is made up of 17 amino acids. Germline-derived CDR1 and CDR2 are MNHEY and SMNVEV (reference sequence). With V trimmed by 5 bases and J by 4 bases, 17 bases remained unmatched. The data derive from a study of shared T cell receptors in the human thymus. Profiling relied on immunoSEQ multiplex PCR, and the TCRdb table lists in-frame clones only, not all of them. Of roughly 700,000 clones in the sample, around 87% were seen once. This sample was also put to use in a study of human thymus T cells. That work contributes: Donation came from healthy Finnish infants having corrective surgery for congenital heart defects. The study used thymus tissue resected during corrective heart surgery.

The chain carries TRBV27 and TRBJ2-7, with TRBD2 matching over 7 bases. This receptor was obtained from a boy younger than two with a congenital heart defect. Input material: thymocytes. CDR3 amino acids: CASSPSPGGSYVYEQYF. The CDR3 DNA reads as TGTGCCAGCAGTCCATCCCCTGGCGGGAGCTATGTATACGAGCAGTACTTC.